This T cell receptor (beta chain) was obtained from a study of blood T cell repertoires in COVID-19. The CDR3 runs to 13 residues. Germline V gene lookup returns CDR1 SGHVS and CDR2 FNYEAQ. Trimming pared 5 bases from V and 3 bases from J, leaving 11 bases between. Sequencing used immunoSEQ multiplex PCR; TCRdb keeps in-frame clones, though not all of them. The sample consists of 60,000 to 70,000 clones, around 90% of them appearing once. The sequenced sample consisted of peripheral blood. This clonotype was sampled from a woman of 80 years or more with active COVID-19. The chain couples TRBV7-6 to TRBJ2-7, with a tentative D call TRBD2 (6 bases). This chain's CDR3 is CASSPVGLYEQYF. CDR3 DNA: TGTGCCAGCAGCCCGGTGGGACTCTACGAGCAGTACTTC.